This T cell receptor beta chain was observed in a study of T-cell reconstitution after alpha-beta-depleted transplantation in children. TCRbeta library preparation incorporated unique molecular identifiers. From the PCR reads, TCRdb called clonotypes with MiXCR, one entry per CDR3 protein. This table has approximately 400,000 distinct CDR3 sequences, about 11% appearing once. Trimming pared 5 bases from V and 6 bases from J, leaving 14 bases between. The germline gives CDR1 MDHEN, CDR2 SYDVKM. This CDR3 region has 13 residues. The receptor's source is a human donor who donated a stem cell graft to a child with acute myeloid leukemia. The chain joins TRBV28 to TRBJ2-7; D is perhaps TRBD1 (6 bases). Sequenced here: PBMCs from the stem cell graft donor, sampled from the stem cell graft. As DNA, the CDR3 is TGTGCCAGCAGTCAAAAAACAGGGACCGAGCAGTACTTC. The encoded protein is CASSQKTGTEQYF.